This T cell receptor beta chain was sequenced during a study of OX40 agonist ivuxolimab in advanced cancers. The wider study: Patients were dosed intravenously with ivuxolimab at 0.01 to 10 mg/kg every 2 weeks. The dose-escalation cohort was approximately 80% male, with a mean age of 60 years, ranging roughly 23 to 79. Study findings and constraints: With doses of 0.1 to 3.0 mg/kg, CD4+ and CD8+ blood T cells had undergone clonal expansion by week 6.

Remarks on this clone: Its antigen is not known.

Assay: immunoSEQ multiplex PCR; the TCRdb copy retains only in-frame clones and omits some. The sample has about 77,000 clones, 70% to 90% seen once; the top ten hold more than 0.65%. Germline V gives CDR1 SGHRS, CDR2 YFSETQ. The CDR3 has 17 amino acids. After removal of 4 bases from V and 1 base from J, the junction contained 13 bases not matched to a gene. This specimen was CD4+ or CD8+ T cells sorted from blood, taken in a trial of the OX40 agonist ivuxolimab. The chain couples TRBV5-1 to TRBJ2-7; 8 bases align to TRBD1. This clonotype was obtained from an adult with an advanced solid tumor such as melanoma, head and neck, liver or kidney cancer. CDR3 bases: TGCGCCAGCAGCACTGGACAGGGCCATCTTATTTCCTACGAGCAGTACTTC. It is translated as CASSTGQGHLISYEQYF.